This T cell receptor beta chain appears in the sequencing data of a study of control samples from healthy donors and cancer patients. CDR3 length: 14 amino acids. Trimming cost V 2 bases and J 0 bases, with 8 bases left between them. Only in-frame clones appear in the TCRdb table, and some are missing; sequencing was by immunoSEQ multiplex PCR. The table includes around 130,000 clones, roughly 90% detected once. Specimen: blood. The chain links TRBV23-1 to TRBJ2-7; D not certain. TRBV23-1 is designated an ORF whose function remains uncertain. The source of this sequence is a man between 50 and 59 years old in good health. The CDR3 protein is CASSQADSSYEQYF. CDR3 sequence (DNA): TGCGCCAGCAGTCAAGCAGATAGCTCCTACGAGCAGTACTTC.